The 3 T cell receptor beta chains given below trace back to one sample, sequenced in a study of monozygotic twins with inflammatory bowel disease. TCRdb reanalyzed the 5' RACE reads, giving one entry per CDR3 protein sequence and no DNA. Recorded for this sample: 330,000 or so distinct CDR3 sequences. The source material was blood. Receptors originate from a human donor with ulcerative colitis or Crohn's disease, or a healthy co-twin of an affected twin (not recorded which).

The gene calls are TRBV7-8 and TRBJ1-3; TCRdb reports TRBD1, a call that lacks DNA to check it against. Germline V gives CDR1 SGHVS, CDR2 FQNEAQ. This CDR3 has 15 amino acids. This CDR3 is CASSGRGVSGNTIYF.

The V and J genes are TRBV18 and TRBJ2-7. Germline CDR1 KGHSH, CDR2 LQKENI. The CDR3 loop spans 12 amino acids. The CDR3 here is CASSLWSYEQYF.

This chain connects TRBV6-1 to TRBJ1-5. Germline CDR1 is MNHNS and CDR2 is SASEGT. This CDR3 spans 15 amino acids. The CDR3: CASKPGLWGVQPQHF.